Listed below are T cell receptor beta chains from one sample, sequenced in a study of shared clonotypes between healthy human individuals. Sequenced by immunoSEQ multiplex PCR; TCRdb stores in-frame clones only, minus some. The sample consists of around 2,000,000 clones, about 95% of them appearing once. The sequenced sample was naive CD8+ T cells sorted from blood. The receptors come from a man aged 18 to 35 in good health. The conserved cysteine and the conserved F or W are not part of the CDR3 here.

CDR3aa	v_gene	j_gene
ASSPLAGGTDTQY	TRBV7-3	TRBJ2-3
ASTTYGRPGDGTDTQY	TRBV27	TRBJ2-3
ASSSDRGSNNEQF	TRBV10-1	TRBJ2-1
ASKDREGTEAF	TRBV27	TRBJ1-1
ASRSSGYEQY	TRBV10-2	TRBJ2-7
ASSLATEGYTEAF	TRBV7-8	TRBJ1-1
ASSYSESELNQPQH	TRBV6-6	TRBJ1-5
ASSEWGQGADGYT	TRBV2	TRBJ1-2
ASSLEGQETQY	TRBV13	TRBJ2-5
ASSLGGGDNEQF	TRBV7-6	TRBJ2-1
ASSLGPGQGDNEQF	TRBV7-9	TRBJ2-1
ASSFREGMNTEAF	TRBV6-5	TRBJ1-1
ASSQEWSFSNQPQH	TRBV4-1	TRBJ1-5
ASSLSPIYEQY	TRBV27	TRBJ2-7